The rows below give T cell receptor beta chains drawn from one sample of a study of blood T cell repertoires in COVID-19. Measured with immunoSEQ multiplex PCR; TCRdb has only the in-frame clones, and not every one. The sample has about 110,000 clones; approximately 65% are singletons. The sequencing input was peripheral blood. These receptors were collected from a woman aged 55-69 years with acute or convalescent COVID-19. CDR3s include the opening cysteine and the closing phenylalanine or tryptophan. D genes are given only for firm matches. The size of a clone is reported for some rows only, either as once, few or many, or as a class for expanded clones.

clone_size d_call j_call v_call cdr3_aa cdr3_nt
NA NA TRBJ2-3 TRBV5-1 CASSLESRGDTQYF TGCGCCAGCAGCCTAGAGTCCCGAGGGGATACGCAGTATTTT
NA NA TRBJ1-6 TRBV28 CASNPLGGGGNSPLHF TGTGCCAGCAATCCTCTGGGGGGAGGCGGCAATTCACCCCTCCACTTT
few TRBD1 TRBJ1-4 TRBV5-4 CASKGGTGPGNEKLFF TGTGCCAGCAAGGGGGGGACAGGCCCCGGGAATGAAAAACTGTTTTTT
NA TRBD1 TRBJ2-7 TRBV5-1 CASSEDRDPYEQYF TGCGCCAGCAGCGAGGACAGGGACCCCTACGAGCAGTACTTC
NA TRBD1 TRBJ2-2 TRBV7-9 CASSTMRKSGQGGTGELFF TGTGCCAGCTCTACTATGAGGAAATCGGGACAGGGAGGCACCGGGGAGCTGTTTTTT
NA TRBD1 TRBJ2-7 TRBV29-1 CSVERGTGVGEQYF TGCAGCGTTGAAAGGGGAACAGGGGTGGGCGAGCAGTACTTC
NA NA TRBJ1-4 TRBV27 CASSLSLPGSNEKLFF TGTGCCAGCAGTTTATCTCTTCCGGGAAGTAATGAAAAACTGTTTTTT
NA NA TRBJ1-6 TRBV5-4 CASSLAGIHNSPLHF TGTGCCAGCAGCTTGGCGGGGATTCATAATTCACCCCTCCACTTT
NA NA TRBJ2-2 TRBV5-1 CASSQEGGTGELFF TGCGCCAGCAGCCAGGAGGGTGGCACCGGGGAGCTGTTTTTT
NA TRBD1 TRBJ1-5 TRBV6-1 CASSEAPGQGAGQPQHF TGTGCCAGCAGTGAAGCCCCGGGACAGGGGGCAGGTCAGCCCCAGCATTTT
NA NA TRBJ2-2 TRBV10-2 CASSESRDWLNTGELFF TGCGCCAGCAGTGAGTCACGGGATTGGCTGAACACCGGGGAGCTGTTTTTT
NA TRBD2 TRBJ2-3 TRBV27 CASSPGLAGGGDTQYF TGTGCCAGCAGCCCAGGACTAGCGGGGGGGGGAGATACGCAGTATTTT
NA NA TRBJ1-1 TRBV19 CASSVQGLLTEAFF TGTGCCAGTAGTGTCCAGGGACTTCTGACTGAAGCTTTCTTT
NA NA TRBJ1-1 TRBV30 CAAQGFTEAFF TGTGCCGCGCAGGGATTCACTGAAGCTTTCTTT
NA TRBD1 TRBJ2-5 TRBV7-2 CASSRTGDRETQYF TGTGCCAGCAGTCGCACAGGGGACCGGGAGACCCAGTACTTC
many NA TRBJ1-2 TRBV6-1 CASSELGGVGYTF TGTGCCAGCAGTGAACTAGGGGGTGTTGGCTACACCTTC
NA NA TRBJ1-4 TRBV30 CAWSVRGGFEKLFF TGTGCCTGGAGTGTAAGAGGGGGATTTGAAAAACTGTTTTTT
NA NA TRBJ1-5 TRBV4-1 CASSLHYYSSNQPQHF TGCGCCAGCAGCCTACATTATTACAGTAGCAATCAGCCCCAGCATTTT
NA NA TRBJ1-2 TRBV5-4 CASSLNGIGYTF TGTGCCAGCAGCTTGAACGGGATTGGCTACACCTTC
NA TRBD1 TRBJ2-1 TRBV2 CASRTGLYNEQFF TGTGCCAGCAGGACAGGGTTGTACAATGAGCAGTTCTTC
NA NA TRBJ2-7 TRBV30 CAWSEYGGTYEQYF TGTGCCTGGAGTGAGTACGGAGGGACCTACGAGCAGTACTTC
NA TRBD1 TRBJ1-6 TRBV6-5 CASSTGQGRSPLHF TGTGCCAGCAGTACAGGACAGGGAAGGTCACCCCTCCACTTT
NA NA TRBJ1-4 TRBV6-1 CASSEAGQRREKLFF TGTGCCAGCAGTGAAGCTGGGCAAAGGCGAGAAAAACTGTTTTTT
NA TRBD1 TRBJ2-7 TRBV5-1 CASSLPETGAYEQYF TGCGCCAGCAGCTTGCCCGAAACAGGGGCCTACGAGCAGTACTTC
NA TRBD2 TRBJ2-3 TRBV2 CASLRERGVVTDTQYF TGTGCCAGCCTACGGGAGCGGGGGGTCGTCACAGATACGCAGTATTTT
NA NA TRBJ2-7 TRBV12-3/TRBV12-4 CASTKRRSYEQYF TGTGCCAGCACGAAAAGGAGGTCCTACGAGCAGTACTTC
NA NA TRBJ1-5 TRBV7-7 CASSLGRDQPQHF TGTGCCAGCAGCTTAGGCCGCGATCAGCCCCAGCATTTT
NA NA TRBJ2-4 TRBV7-9 CASTFYSGDSDIQYF TGTGCCAGCACCTTTTACTCGGGGGACTCGGATATTCAGTACTTC